This record looks at one T cell receptor beta chain sequence and its context. No antigen is known for it. Within one base of it there is no much larger clone, and no base qualities were kept. In the germline V gene (reference sequence), CDR1 corresponds to GTSNPN and CDR2 to SVGIG. Trimming takes 2 bases from V and 2 bases from J, and the germline ends sit 9 bases apart. The CDR3 contains 13 residues, cysteine and phenylalanine counted. Only the CDR3 portion is preserved as DNA: 39 bases, with reading frame beginning at the first base. According to the study, the label for this sample's time point signals: pre-treatment sample, taken before nivolumab and TIL therapy. Between late 2017 and 2020, a dual-center phase I trial enrolled adults who had stage 4 NSCLC. Samples came from a single-arm, open-label phase I trial of tumor-infiltrating lymphocyte therapy with nivolumab in advanced non-small cell lung cancer. Blood mononuclear cells from EDTA tubes were separated on a Ficoll gradient and snap-frozen as pellets, and DNA was extracted from the cells using a Qiagen mini-prep kit.

This specimen belongs to a study of TIL therapy for anti-PD-1-resistant metastatic lung cancer (dated by TCRdb to the early 2020s). Broadly, across the study: Tumors were harvested before any PD-1/PD-L1 blockade; patients then received nivolumab, and those progressing received lymphodepletion, expanded TIL infusion and IL-2. T cell receptor beta sequencing of tumor and peripheral blood was used to follow clonotypes across the tumor, the expanded TIL product and serial blood samples. A median non-synonymous tumor mutation burden of approximately 1.4 mutations per megabase was determined across the cohort by whole-exome sequencing. The cohort was predominantly lung adenocarcinoma, with a few EGFR-mutant and two ALK-rearranged tumors, and half of patients were current or former smokers. Enrolled patients had a median age of about 53 years (range about 38-85) and a median tumor PD-L1 proportion score of around 6%. The study at large found these results: Generalizability was limited because the cohort was highly selected, with more treatment-naive, never-smoker and oncogene-addicted patients included than is typical. The study protocol defined all tumor marker inferences as exploratory. The baseline peripheral repertoire was partially replaced by infused TIL clonotypes, which then decayed over months, and persistence showed no apparent association with response.

TCR beta CDR3 regions were amplified from genomic DNA by bias-controlled multiplex PCR with the immunoSEQ v3 hsTCRB kit. TCR libraries were sequenced on an Illumina NextSeq 500 to about 1.8 million read pairs for survey level or 5-6 million for deep level. On the study's bioinformatics: V, D and J genes were assigned, non-productive sequences were removed, and clonality was reported by immunoSEQ Analyzer software. To compare repertoires between infused TIL and blood, productive Simpson clonality was used along with the Morisita overlap index of productive TRB rearrangements. Absolute clonotype counts in blood were estimated as lymphocyte count times CD3+ fraction times the clone's productive frequency. TCRdb took over this immuneACCESS table, retaining in-frame rearrangements with V and J assigned. Such tables are incomplete; in checked studies, under half of the missing clones stem from an unresolved V gene, and the remainder is unexplained. Clone size and the V and J calls come from that table; the DNA yielded D and trimming. Within this sample are about 50,000 clones, with 70% to 90% of them counted one time only. The ten biggest clones cover 5% of the sample.

Material: blood, obtained at baseline. This TCR came from a person between 25 and 79 years old with non-small cell lung cancer. This chain is built from TRBV30 and TRBJ2-5, and the D gene may be TRBD1, 5 bases matching. The bases are TGTGCCTGGAGTAGGCCAGGGCAAGAGACCCAGTACTTC. Its coded protein is CAWSRPGQETQYF. Outside the CDR3, residues come from the reference TRBV30 and TRBJ2-5 proteins, so the full variable domain is: SQTIHQWPATLVQPVGSPLSLECTVEGTSNPNLYWYRQAAGRGLQLLFYSVGIGQISSEVPQNLSASRPQDRQFILSSKKLLLSDSGFYLCAWSRPGQETQYFGPGTRLLVL.